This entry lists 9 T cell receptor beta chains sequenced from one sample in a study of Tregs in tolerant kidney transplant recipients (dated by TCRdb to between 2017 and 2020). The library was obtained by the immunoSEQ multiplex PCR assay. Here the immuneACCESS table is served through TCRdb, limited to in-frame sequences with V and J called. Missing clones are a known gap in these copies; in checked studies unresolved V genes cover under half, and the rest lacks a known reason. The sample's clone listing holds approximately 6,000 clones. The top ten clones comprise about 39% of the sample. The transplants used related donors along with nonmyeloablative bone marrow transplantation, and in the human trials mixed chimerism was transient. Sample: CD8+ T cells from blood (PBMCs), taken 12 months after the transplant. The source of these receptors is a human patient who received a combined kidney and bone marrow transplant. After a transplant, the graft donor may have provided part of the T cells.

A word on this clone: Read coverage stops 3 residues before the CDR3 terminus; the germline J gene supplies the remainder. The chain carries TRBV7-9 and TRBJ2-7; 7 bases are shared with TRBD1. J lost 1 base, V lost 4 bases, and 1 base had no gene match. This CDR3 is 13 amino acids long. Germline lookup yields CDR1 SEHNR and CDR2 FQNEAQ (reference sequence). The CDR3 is CASSYRGSYEQYF. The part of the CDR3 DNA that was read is TGTGCCAGCAGCTACAGGGGATCCTACGAG.

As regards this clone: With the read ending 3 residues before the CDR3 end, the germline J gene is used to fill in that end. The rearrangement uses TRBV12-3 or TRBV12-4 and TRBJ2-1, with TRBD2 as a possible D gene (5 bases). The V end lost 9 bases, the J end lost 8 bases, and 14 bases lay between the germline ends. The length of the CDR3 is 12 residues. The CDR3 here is CASTLLRDEQFF. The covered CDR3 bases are TGTGCCAGTACCCTTTTGCGGGATGAG.

CDR3 amino acids: CASRWTGQDYEQYF. The covered CDR3 bases are TGTGCCAGTAGATGGACAGGTCAAGACTACGAG. The gene calls are TRBV19 and TRBJ2-7; 7 positions agree with TRBD1. Read sequence stops 3 residues before the CDR3 end, and the germline J gene provides the missing end. Trimming took 6 bases from V and 3 from J; bases not matched to a gene: 8. In germline, CDR1 is LNHDA, CDR2 SQIVND (reference sequence). The CDR3 is made up of 14 amino acids.

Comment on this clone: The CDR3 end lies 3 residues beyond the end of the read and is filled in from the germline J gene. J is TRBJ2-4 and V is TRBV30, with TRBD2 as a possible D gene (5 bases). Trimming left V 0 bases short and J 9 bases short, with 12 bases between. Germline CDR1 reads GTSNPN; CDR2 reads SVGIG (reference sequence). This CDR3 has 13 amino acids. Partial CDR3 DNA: TGTGCCTGGAGTGTAGTGGTTGCGGGCATT. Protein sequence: CAWSVVVAGI. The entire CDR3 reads CAWSVVVAGIQYF.

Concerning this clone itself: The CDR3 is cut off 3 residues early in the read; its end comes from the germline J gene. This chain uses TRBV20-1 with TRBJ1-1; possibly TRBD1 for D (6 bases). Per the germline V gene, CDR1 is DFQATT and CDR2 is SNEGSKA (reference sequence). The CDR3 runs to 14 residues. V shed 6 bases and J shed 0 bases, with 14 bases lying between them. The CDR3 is CSAGQGKMNTEAFF. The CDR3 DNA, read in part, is TGCAGTGCGGGGCAGGGGAAAATGAACACTGAA.

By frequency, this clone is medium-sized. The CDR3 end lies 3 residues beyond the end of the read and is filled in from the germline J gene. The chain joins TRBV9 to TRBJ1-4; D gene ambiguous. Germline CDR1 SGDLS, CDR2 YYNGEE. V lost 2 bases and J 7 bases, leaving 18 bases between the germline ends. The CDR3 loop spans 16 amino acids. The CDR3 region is CASSVEMNPSGEKLFF. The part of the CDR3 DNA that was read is TGTGCCAGCAGCGTCGAGATGAACCCATCGGGTGAAAAA.

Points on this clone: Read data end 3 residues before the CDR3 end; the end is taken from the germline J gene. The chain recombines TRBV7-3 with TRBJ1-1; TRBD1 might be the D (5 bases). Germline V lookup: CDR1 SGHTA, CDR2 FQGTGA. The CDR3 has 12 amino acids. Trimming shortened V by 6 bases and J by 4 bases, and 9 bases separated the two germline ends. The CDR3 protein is CASRGPGTEAFF. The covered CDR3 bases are TGTGCCAGCAGGGGGCCGGGCACTGAA.

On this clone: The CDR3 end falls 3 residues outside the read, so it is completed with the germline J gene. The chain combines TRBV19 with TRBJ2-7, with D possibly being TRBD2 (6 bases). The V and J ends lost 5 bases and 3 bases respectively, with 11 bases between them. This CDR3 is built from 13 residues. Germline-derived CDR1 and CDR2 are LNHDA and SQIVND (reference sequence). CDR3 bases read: TGTGCCAGTAGTGCCGGGGGAGGCTACGAG. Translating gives CASSAGGGYE. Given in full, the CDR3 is CASSAGGGYEQYF. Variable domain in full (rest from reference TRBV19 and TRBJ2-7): DGGITQSPKYLFRKEGQNVTLSCEQNLNHDAMYWYRQDPGQGLRLIYYSQIVNDFQKGDIAEGYSVSREKKESFPLTVTSAQKNPTAFYLCASSAGGGYEQYFGPGTRLTVT.

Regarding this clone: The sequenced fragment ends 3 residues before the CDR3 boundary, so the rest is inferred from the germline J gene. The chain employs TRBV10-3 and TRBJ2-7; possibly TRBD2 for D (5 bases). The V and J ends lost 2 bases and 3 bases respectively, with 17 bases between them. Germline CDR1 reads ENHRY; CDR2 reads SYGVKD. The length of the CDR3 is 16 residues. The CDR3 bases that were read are TGTGCCATCAGTGAGGGGTTAGGGCAGCGGAGCTACGAG. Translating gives CAISEGLGQRSYE. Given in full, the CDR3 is CAISEGLGQRSYEQYF.